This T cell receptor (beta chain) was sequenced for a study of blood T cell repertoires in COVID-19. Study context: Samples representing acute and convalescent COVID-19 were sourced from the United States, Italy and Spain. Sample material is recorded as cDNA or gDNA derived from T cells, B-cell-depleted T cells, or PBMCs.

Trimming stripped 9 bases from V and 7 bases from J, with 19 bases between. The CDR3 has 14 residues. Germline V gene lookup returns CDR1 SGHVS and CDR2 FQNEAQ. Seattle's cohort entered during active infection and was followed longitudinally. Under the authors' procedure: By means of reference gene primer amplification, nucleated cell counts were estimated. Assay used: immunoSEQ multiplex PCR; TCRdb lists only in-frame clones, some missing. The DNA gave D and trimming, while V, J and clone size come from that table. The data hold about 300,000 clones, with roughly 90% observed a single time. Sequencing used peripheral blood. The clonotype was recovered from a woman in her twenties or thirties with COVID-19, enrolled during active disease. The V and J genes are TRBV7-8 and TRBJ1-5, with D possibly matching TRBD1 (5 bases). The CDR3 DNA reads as TGTGCCAGTGAACCAACGGGGGTACGCCAGCCCCAGCATTTT. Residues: CASEPTGVRQPQHF.